The next 27 T cell receptor beta chains were all read from a single sample in a study of T cells in Graves' hyperthyroidism and ophthalmopathy. The source material, RNA transcripts, was used to amplify TCR beta CDR3 regions. The HTBI primer set served for first-round RT-PCR of the TCR CDR3. One entry per CDR3 protein results from TCRdb running MiXCR on the multiplex PCR reads. The data contain 350,000 or so distinct CDR3 sequences, approximately 22% of them singletons. The specimen sequenced was blood. The receptors stem from a woman aged 50 to 65 with Graves' hyperthyroidism.

This clonotype came up many times. The gene calls are TRBV12-3 or TRBV12-4 and TRBJ1-5; D may be TRBD1 (5 bases). The V gene lost 4 bases and the J gene lost 1 base, with 14 bases spanning the gap. The CDR3 extends over 16 amino acids. CDR3 in DNA: TGTGCCAGCAGTTCACAGGTTAAATGGAGCAATCAGCCCCAGCATTTT. Residues: CASSSQVKWSNQPQHF.

This clonotype was observed at least ten times. V and J are TRBV7-6 and TRBJ2-5; no reliable D call. CDR1 and CDR2 from the germline V gene are SGHVS and FNYEAQ. This CDR3 contains 15 residues. V was shortened by 1 base and J by 2 bases, with 11 bases between the two germline ends. The CDR3 loop is CASSLGAVSQETQYF. CDR3 DNA: TGTGCCAGCAGCTTAGGCGCGGTATCTCAAGAGACCCAGTACTTC.

The chain combines TRBV19 with TRBJ2-2, with TRBD2 matching 7 bases. Germline-derived CDR1 and CDR2 are LNHDA and SQIVND (reference sequence). The CDR3 length is 15 residues. The J segment lost 5 bases and the V segment lost 3 bases, leaving 6 bases of the junction unmatched. CDR3 protein: CASSILGGGTGELFF. CDR3 in DNA: TGTGCCAGTAGTATTTTGGGGGGAGGGACCGGGGAGCTGTTTTTT.

This clonotype was seen a handful of times. The chain combines TRBV3-1 with TRBJ2-1, with TRBD1 matching over 9 bases. This CDR3 contains 14 residues. Germline CDR1 LGHDT, CDR2 YNNKEL (reference sequence). V gave up 6 bases and J gave up 7 bases; unmatched junction bases: 7. CDR3 in DNA: TGTGCCAGCAGTTCCGGGACAGGGTGGAATGAGCAGTTCTTC. It encodes CASSSGTGWNEQFF.

This clonotype appeared a few times. A much larger clone is a single base away; this may be a read error. This chain joins TRBV2 and TRBJ1-1; 7 bases match TRBD1. Trimming cost V 6 bases and J 0 bases; bases outside gene matches: 13. The CDR3 spans 17 residues. From germline, CDR1 is SNHLY and CDR2 FYNNEI. The CDR3: CASSRREQGRMNTEAFF. The CDR3 nucleotides are TGTGCCAGCAGCCGAAGAGAACAGGGGAGGATGAACACTGAAGCTTTCTTT.

This clonotype was observed at least ten times. This sequence joins TRBV3-1 and TRBJ1-3; TRBD1 aligns across 9 bases. V shed 4 bases and J 4 bases; nucleotides not matched to a gene: 8. CDR1 is LGHDT and CDR2 is YNNKEL in the germline V gene (reference sequence). The CDR3 has 16 amino acids. CDR3 nucleotide sequence: TGTGCCAGCAGCCGGACACAGGGGGCTACCGGAAACACCATATATTTT. This encodes CASSRTQGATGNTIYF.

This clonotype showed up many times. The CDR3 loop is CASSRSSYNEQFF. The CDR3 DNA is TGCGCCAGCAGCCGGAGCTCCTACAATGAGCAGTTCTTC. V usage is TRBV5-1 and J usage is TRBJ2-1, with D hard to call. The V gene's germline CDR1 is SGHRS and CDR2 YFSETQ. The CDR3 runs 13 residues. V was pared by 4 bases and J by 0 bases, with 5 bases between.

This clonotype showed up many times. The gene calls are TRBV27 and TRBJ2-7; TRBD1 might be the D (5 bases). With 6 bases removed from V and 0 bases from J, the gap between germline ends came to 21 bases. Germline loops: CDR1 MNHEY, CDR2 SMNVEV (reference sequence). This CDR3 comprises 17 residues. CDR3 in amino acids: CASRKNSGQPSSYEQYF. CDR3 nucleotides: TGTGCCAGCAGAAAAAACTCAGGGCAACCGAGCTCCTACGAGCAGTACTTC.

This clonotype was found many times. The chain couples TRBV30 to TRBJ1-2; TRBD1 agrees at 8 bases. The CDR3 runs 14 residues. The germline gives CDR1 GTSNPN, CDR2 SVGIG (reference sequence). With V trimmed by 2 bases and J by 4 bases, 6 bases remained unmatched. CDR3 bases: TGTGCCTGGAGTCAAAGGCAGGGGGCCTATGGCTACACCTTC. Encoded protein: CAWSQRQGAYGYTF. Filled out from reference TRBV30 and TRBJ1-2, the complete variable domain reads SQTIHQWPATLVQPVGSPLSLECTVEGTSNPNLYWYRQAAGRGLQLLFYSVGIGQISSEVPQNLSASRPQDRQFILSSKKLLLSDSGFYLCAWSQRQGAYGYTFGSGTRLTVV.

This clonotype was seen at least ten times. The J gene is TRBJ1-2, the V gene TRBV5-1; D is uncertain. This CDR3 spans 11 amino acids. V lost 0 bases and J 7 bases, leaving 4 bases between the germline ends. Per germline, CDR1 SGHRS and CDR2 YFSETQ. DNA of the CDR3: TGCGCCAGCAGCTTGGAGGGTGGCTACACCTTC. Protein product: CASSLEGGYTF.

The rearrangement uses TRBV7-3 and TRBJ2-3; D is undetermined. The CDR3 is 15 amino acids. Germline CDR1 reads SGHTA; CDR2 reads FQGTGA. Trimming took off 1 base at V and 4 bases at J, with 12 bases between the two ends. CDR3 residues: CASSLSGSGADTQYF. CDR3 sequence (DNA): TGTGCCAGCAGCTTAAGTGGATCTGGGGCAGATACGCAGTATTTT.

In its sample, this clonotype was seen a few times. The gene calls are TRBV18 and TRBJ2-7; D is uncertain. Trimming took off 3 bases at V and 1 base at J, with 10 bases between the two ends. The CDR3 totals 14 residues. Looked up from germline, CDR1 is KGHSH and CDR2 is LQKENI. The CDR3 DNA sequence: TGTGCCAGCTCACCGCAAGACGGATCCTACGAGCAGTACTTC. It translates to CASSPQDGSYEQYF. Using reference TRBV18 and TRBJ2-7 for the parts outside the CDR3, the full variable domain is NAGVMQNPRHLVRRRGQEARLRCSPMKGHSHVYWYRQLPEEGLKFMVYLQKENIIDESGMPKERFSAEFPKEGPSILRIQQVVRGDSAAYFCASSPQDGSYEQYFGPGTRLTVT.

This clonotype was seen a few times. This chain joins TRBV11-2 and TRBJ2-5; 11 bases map to TRBD2. This CDR3 has 17 amino acids. The germline gives CDR1 SGHAT, CDR2 FQNNGV. The junction had 12 bases not matched to a gene; V was cut back by 5 bases and J by 4 bases. This CDR3 reads CASSPLTSGVVGETQYF. In DNA, the CDR3 is TGTGCCAGCAGCCCCCTGACTAGCGGGGTGGTGGGAGAGACCCAGTACTTC.

This clonotype appeared a few times. This rearrangement joins TRBV5-4 to TRBJ2-3, with 9 bases identical to TRBD1. This CDR3 comprises 15 residues. V was clipped by 3 bases and J by 4 bases; unmatched bases: 6. Per germline, CDR1 SGHNT and CDR2 YYREEE (reference sequence). In DNA form, the CDR3 reads TGTGCCAGCAGCTCTTTTCGACAGGGGGCAGATACGCAGTATTTT. This gives the protein CASSSFRQGADTQYF. The full variable domain, its missing parts supplied by reference TRBV5-4 and TRBJ2-3, is ETGVTQSPTHLIKTRGQQVTLRCSSQSGHNTVSWYQQALGQGPQFIFQYYREEENGRGNFPPRFSGLQFPNYSSELNVNALELDDSALYLCASSSFRQGADTQYFGPGTRLTVL.

In its sample, this clonotype was seen many times. The V gene is TRBV6-1, the J gene TRBJ1-5; weak D call: TRBD1 (5 bases). Germline V gene sequence: CDR1 MNHNS, CDR2 SASEGT. With 4 bases removed from V and 2 bases from J, the gap between germline ends came to 18 bases. The CDR3 totals 17 residues. The CDR3 sequence: CASSVGRGAGGNQPQHF. The CDR3 DNA reads TGTGCCAGCAGTGTAGGGAGAGGGGCTGGTGGCAATCAGCCCCAGCATTTT.

Regarding this clonotype: One base away lies a much larger clone, so this may be a sequencing read error. This sequence joins TRBV10-3 and TRBJ2-7; the D is unclear. The end of the DNA fits TRBJ2-1 better, so the J call may be wrong. CDR3 length: 11 amino acids. Germline CDR1 ENHRY, CDR2 SYGVKD. CDR3 DNA: TGTGCCATCAGTGAGCTTGATGAGCAGTTCTTC. Residues: CAISELDEQFF.

This chain links TRBV28 with TRBJ2-7; D may correspond to TRBD1 or TRBD2 (6 bases each). This CDR3 contains 15 residues. CDR1 and CDR2 from the germline V gene are MDHEN and SYDVKM. Trimming stripped 8 bases from V and 6 bases from J, with 23 bases between. The CDR3 coding sequence is TGTGCCAGCGCCGATGGCGGGGCAGGGGAACCCGAGCAGTACTTC. Translated, it gives CASADGGAGEPEQYF. The whole variable domain, remainder taken from reference TRBV28 and TRBJ2-7, is DVKVTQSSRYLVKRTGEKVFLECVQDMDHENMFWYRQDPGLGLRLIYFSYDVKMKEKGDIPEGYSVSREKKERFSLILESASTNQTSMYLCASADGGAGEPEQYFGPGTRLTVT.

The V gene is TRBV4-1, the J gene TRBJ2-1; 14 bases map to TRBD2. Germline lookup yields CDR1 MGHRA and CDR2 YSYEKL. The CDR3 loop spans 15 amino acids. Unmatched junction bases numbered 8, after V lost 6 bases and J lost 10 bases. CDR3 region: CASSPTSGRAWEQFF. In DNA, the CDR3 is TGCGCCAGCAGTCCGACTAGCGGGAGGGCTTGGGAGCAGTTCTTC.

There are many counts of this clonotype. V and J are TRBV11-3 and TRBJ2-1; 9 nucleotides agree with TRBD2. The CDR3 loop spans 15 amino acids. Trimming removed 5 bases from V and 8 bases from J; junction bases left unmatched: 10. The germline V gene encodes CDR1 SGHNT and CDR2 YENEEA. CDR3 region: CASSISGSFPHEQFF. CDR3 in DNA: TGTGCCAGCAGCATTAGCGGGAGTTTTCCCCATGAGCAGTTCTTC.

This clonotype was found many times. The V gene is TRBV5-1, the J gene TRBJ1-5; 7 bases are shared with TRBD1. This CDR3 comprises 14 residues. V lost 2 bases to trimming and J lost 5 bases; unmatched junction nucleotides: 4. The germline CDR1 and CDR2 sequences are SGHRS and YFSETQ. CDR3 sequence reads: CASSFRQGDQPQHF. In DNA, the CDR3 is TGCGCCAGCAGCTTCCGACAGGGAGATCAGCCCCAGCATTTT.

This clonotype was observed at least ten times. V usage is TRBV2 and J usage is TRBJ2-5; D may be TRBD1 or TRBD2 (6 bases each). V dropped 5 bases and J dropped 1 base, with 20 bases sitting between them. This CDR3 is built from 17 residues. Germline CDR1 is SNHLY and CDR2 is FYNNEI. Written as DNA, the CDR3 is TGTGCCAGCAGTCGAGGGGGGAGCTACAAACTCCAAGAGACCCAGTACTTC. Translation: CASSRGGSYKLQETQYF. The complete variable domain, with remaining parts taken from reference TRBV2 and TRBJ2-5, reads EPEVTQTPSHQVTQMGQEVILRCVPISNHLYFYWYRQILGQKVEFLVSFYNNEISEKSEIFDDQFSVERPDGSNFTLKIRSTKLEDSAMYFCASSRGGSYKLQETQYFGPGTRLLVL.

The table lists this clonotype with a few counts. The chain carries TRBV3-1 and TRBJ1-4; no definite D call. The germline V and J ends were trimmed by 5 bases and 9 bases, with 19 bases remaining between them. The CDR3 is made up of 15 amino acids. Germline lookup yields CDR1 LGHDT and CDR2 YNNKEL (reference sequence). CDR3 protein: CASSYSTVLMKKLFF. CDR3 nucleotide sequence: TGTGCCAGCAGCTATTCAACTGTACTAATGAAAAAACTGTTTTTT. The variable domain in full, with the rest retrieved from reference TRBV3-1 and TRBJ1-4, is DTAVSQTPKYLVTQMGNDKSIKCEQNLGHDTMYWYKQDSKKFLKIMFSYNNKELIINETVPNRFSPKSPDKAHLNLHINSLELGDSAVYFCASSYSTVLMKKLFFGSGTQLSVL.

This clonotype was counted between two and nine times. V gene TRBV9 combines with J gene TRBJ1-4, with D possibly matching TRBD1 (6 bases). CDR1 is SGDLS and CDR2 is YYNGEE in the germline V gene. The CDR3 spans 13 residues. The ends were cut back, 3 bases at V and 5 bases at J, with 8 bases in the middle. CDR3 nucleotides: TGTGCCAGCAGCGGGACAGCAAATGAAAAACTGTTTTTT. Its protein product is CASSGTANEKLFF.

The chain carries TRBV4-1 and TRBJ2-2; the D gene is possibly TRBD1 (6 bases). The CDR3 is 15 amino acids. Germline V gene lookup returns CDR1 MGHRA and CDR2 YSYEKL. Trimming left V 0 bases short and J 3 bases short, with 8 bases between. This chain's CDR3 is CASSQDTGYTGELFF. The CDR3 region has the DNA TGCGCCAGCAGCCAAGATACAGGGTACACCGGGGAGCTGTTTTTT.

This chain connects TRBV19 to TRBJ1-1; 11 bases are shared with TRBD1. Germline lookup yields CDR1 LNHDA and CDR2 SQIVND (reference sequence). The V segment lost 4 bases and the J segment 4 bases; nucleotides outside the gene matches: 5. The CDR3 has 15 residues. In DNA form, the CDR3 reads TGTGCCAGTAGTACCACGGACAGGGGGCCCACTGAAGCTTTCTTT. This gives the protein CASSTTDRGPTEAFF.

This clonotype came up many times. The J gene is TRBJ1-1, the V gene TRBV13; D is possibly TRBD1 (6 bases). Trimming left V 0 bases short and J 0 bases short, with 11 bases between. The germline gives CDR1 PRHDT, CDR2 FYEKMQ (reference sequence). The CDR3 totals 16 residues. The CDR3 nucleotides read TGTGCCAGCAGCTTAGGTTACCGACAGGTGAACACTGAAGCTTTCTTT. Translating gives CASSLGYRQVNTEAFF. Combining the CDR3 with reference TRBV13 and TRBJ1-1 gives the whole variable domain AAGVIQSPRHLIKEKRETATLKCYPIPRHDTVYWYQQGPGQDPQFLISFYEKMQSDKGSIPDRFSAQQFSDYHSELNMSSLELGDSALYFCASSLGYRQVNTEAFFGQGTRLTVV.

The CDR3 loop reads CASSAQGTTSTDTQYF. The CDR3 DNA sequence: TGTGCCAGCAGCGCTCAGGGTACTACTAGCACAGATACGCAGTATTTT. V usage is TRBV3-1 and J usage is TRBJ2-3, with D perhaps matching TRBD1 (5 bases). Trimming removed 5 bases at V and 0 bases at J, with 15 bases between. The CDR3 length is 16 residues. CDR1 and CDR2 from the germline V gene are LGHDT and YNNKEL (reference sequence).